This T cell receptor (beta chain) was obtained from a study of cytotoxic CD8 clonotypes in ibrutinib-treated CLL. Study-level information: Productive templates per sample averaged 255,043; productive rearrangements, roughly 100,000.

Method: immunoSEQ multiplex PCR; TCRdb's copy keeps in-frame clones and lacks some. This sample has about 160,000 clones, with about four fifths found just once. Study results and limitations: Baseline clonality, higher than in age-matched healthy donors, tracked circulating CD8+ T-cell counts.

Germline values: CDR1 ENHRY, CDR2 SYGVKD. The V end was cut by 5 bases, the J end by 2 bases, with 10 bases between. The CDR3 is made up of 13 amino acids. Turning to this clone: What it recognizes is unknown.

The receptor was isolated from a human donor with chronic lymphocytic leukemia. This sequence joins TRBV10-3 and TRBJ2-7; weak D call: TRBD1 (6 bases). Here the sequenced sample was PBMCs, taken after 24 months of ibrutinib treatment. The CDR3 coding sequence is TGTGCCATCAGTTCGGACAGCACCTACGAGCAGTACTTC. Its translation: CAISSDSTYEQYF.